A selection of T cell receptor beta chains follows, all from one sample in a study of neurological immune-mediated disorders. From the 5' RACE reads, TCRdb called clonotypes with MiXCR, one entry per CDR3 protein. The data contain approximately 50,000 distinct CDR3 sequences, roughly 7.7% of them singletons. Sequencing input: PBMCs. Receptors were obtained from a woman aged 40 to 55 in good health. CDR3s include the opening cysteine and the closing phenylalanine or tryptophan. A D gene is named only where the DNA matches it firmly. Where a row states a size, it is once, few, many or the class of an expanded clone; other rows omit it.

V,size,D,J,CDR3,DNA
TRBV10-1,NA,TRBD2,TRBJ2-1,CASSGKWASGSGEQFF,TGCGCCAGCAGTGGGAAATGGGCTAGCGGGAGCGGAGAGCAGTTCTTC
TRBV6-6,NA,TRBD2,TRBJ2-3,CASNRGGASKDTQYF,TGTGCCAGCAACCGCGGGGGGGCGAGCAAAGATACGCAGTATTTT
TRBV9,many,NA,TRBJ2-1,CASSVGPSTNEQFF,TGTGCCAGCAGCGTAGGTCCTAGCACAAATGAGCAGTTCTTC
TRBV4-2,many,NA,TRBJ1-6,CASSSPRESPLHF,TGTGCCAGCAGTTCACCTCGGGAATCACCCCTCCACTTT
TRBV5-1,many,TRBD2,TRBJ2-5,CASSLEVAGQETQYF,TGCGCCAGCAGCTTGGAGGTAGCGGGGCAAGAGACCCAGTACTTC
TRBV20-1,many,NA,TRBJ1-1,CSARDLEGLNTEAFF,TGCAGTGCTAGAGATCTGGAAGGCCTGAACACTGAAGCTTTCTTT
TRBV4-3,NA,TRBD2,TRBJ2-1,CASSHSPGTSRNNEQFF,TGCGCCAGCAGCCACAGCCCCGGGACTAGCAGGAACAATGAGCAGTTCTTC
TRBV12-3/TRBV12-4,many,NA,TRBJ2-1,CASGGGLSSYNEQFF,TGTGCCAGCGGAGGAGGGTTGAGCTCCTACAATGAGCAGTTCTTC
TRBV9,many,TRBD1,TRBJ2-2,CASTRQGAPGELFF,TGTGCCAGCACTCGACAGGGGGCACCCGGGGAGCTGTTTTTT
TRBV2,few,NA,TRBJ2-7,CASRDPRGSDEQYF,TGTGCCAGCAGGGATCCCCGGGGGAGCGACGAGCAGTACTTC
TRBV20-1,many,TRBD1,TRBJ2-7,CSAAPGQTSYEQYF,TGCAGTGCAGCCCCGGGACAGACCTCCTACGAGCAGTACTTC
TRBV5-1,NA,NA,TRBJ1-1,CASSLDRDTEAFF,TGCGCCAGCAGCTTGGATCGGGACACTGAAGCTTTCTTT
TRBV25-1,many,TRBD2,TRBJ2-3,CASSEAGSLAGADREADTQYF,TGTGCCAGCAGTGAGGCCGGGAGTCTAGCGGGAGCTGATCGGGAGGCAGATACGCAGTATTTT
TRBV5-1,many,NA,TRBJ2-1,CASSLDAYNEQFF,TGCGCCAGCAGCTTGGACGCCTACAATGAGCAGTTCTTC
TRBV3-1,many,NA,TRBJ1-1,CASSLGKNTEAFF,TGTGCCAGCAGCCTAGGAAAGAACACTGAAGCTTTCTTT
TRBV4-1,many,TRBD1,TRBJ2-3,CASSHPPGQGDADTQYF,TGCGCCAGCAGCCATCCCCCGGGACAGGGGGATGCAGATACGCAGTATTTT
TRBV6-6,many,NA,TRBJ1-6,CASSYADRTGNSPLHF,TGTGCCAGCAGTTACGCAGATAGGACGGGCAATTCACCCCTCCACTTT
TRBV24-1,many,NA,TRBJ2-1,CATKGASMVNEQFF,TGTGCCACCAAAGGTGCCAGTATGGTCAATGAGCAGTTCTTC
TRBV14,many,NA,TRBJ1-2,CASSPIQGYGYTF,TGTGCCAGCAGCCCTATCCAGGGCTATGGCTACACCTTC
TRBV29-1,few,NA,TRBJ2-1,CSVEAGAYNEQLF,TGCAGCGTTGAGGCAGGTGCCTACAATGAGCAGTTATTC
TRBV12-3/TRBV12-4,many,NA,TRBJ2-5,CASSFVGGAVETQYF,TGTGCCAGCAGTTTTGTTGGGGGGGCGGTGGAGACCCAGTACTTC
TRBV12-3/TRBV12-4,many,NA,TRBJ1-1,CASSPENTEAFF,TGTGCCAGCAGTCCAGAGAACACTGAAGCTTTCTTT
TRBV12-3/TRBV12-4,many,TRBD1,TRBJ2-6,CASKTGLTGFNPSGANVLTF,TGTGCCAGCAAAACAGGCCTGACAGGGTTTAATCCCTCTGGGGCCAACGTCCTGACTTTC
TRBV3-1,many,NA,TRBJ1-5,CASSHGTVNQPQHF,TGTGCCAGCAGCCACGGGACGGTTAATCAGCCCCAGCATTTT
TRBV5-5,many,NA,TRBJ1-6,CASSLVSRRNSPLHF,TGTGCCAGCAGCTTGGTCAGCCGAAGAAATTCACCCCTCCACTTT
TRBV7-2,many,TRBD2,TRBJ2-1,CASSLASSGAYNEQFF,TGTGCCAGCAGCTTAGCGTCTAGCGGCGCCTACAATGAGCAGTTCTTC
TRBV29-1,many,TRBD1,TRBJ2-3,CSVEGQESADTQYF,TGCAGCGTCGAAGGACAGGAGTCAGCAGATACGCAGTATTTT
TRBV10-2,many,TRBD1,TRBJ1-6,CASSPPGQGHSPLHF,TGCGCCAGCAGCCCCCCGGGACAGGGACACTCACCCCTCCACTTT
TRBV5-5,many,NA,TRBJ2-2,CASSLSGSMSGELFF,TGTGCCAGCAGCTTGTCGGGGTCGATGAGCGGGGAGCTGTTTTTT
TRBV2,many,NA,TRBJ2-5,CASSADVGETQYF,TGTGCCAGCAGCGCGGACGTGGGAGAGACCCAGTACTTC
TRBV20-1,medium-sized,TRBD2,TRBJ2-7,CSARWTSGGYEQYF,TGCAGTGCTAGGTGGACTAGCGGGGGCTACGAGCAGTACTTC
TRBV3-1,many,TRBD2,TRBJ2-2,CATEGGTSGIHTGELFF,TGTGCCACCGAAGGGGGGACTAGCGGGATTCACACCGGGGAGCTGTTTTTT
TRBV5-1,many,NA,TRBJ2-1,CASSAPSVGNEQFF,TGCGCCAGCAGCGCACCTAGCGTCGGAAATGAGCAGTTCTTC
TRBV5-1,many,NA,TRBJ2-7,CASSVTMDFARGQQYF,TGCGCCAGCAGCGTCACTATGGATTTTGCGCGGGGACAGCAGTACTTC
TRBV6-5,many,NA,TRBJ2-1,CASSPPGGNEQFF,TGTGCCAGCAGTCCCCCGGGCGGGAATGAGCAGTTCTTC
TRBV7-2,few,NA,TRBJ2-7,CASSVEQGGEQYF,TGTGCCAGCAGCGTTGAACAGGGTGGCGAGCAGTACTTC
TRBV7-2,many,TRBD2,TRBJ2-3,CASRPGLAGVGDTQYF,TGTGCCAGCCGCCCGGGACTAGCGGGAGTCGGGGATACGCAGTATTTT
TRBV4-3,many,NA,TRBJ1-2,CASSQVSTPPYGYTF,TGCGCCAGCAGCCAAGTTTCCACACCGCCCTATGGCTACACCTTC
TRBV7-9,once,TRBD2,TRBJ2-5,CASTERGLGETQYF,TGTGCCAGCACCGAGCGGGGCCTCGGGGAGACCCAGTACTTC
TRBV29-1,NA,NA,TRBJ1-1,CSAPGANTEAFF,TGCAGCGCTCCGGGCGCGAACACTGAAGCTTTCTTT
TRBV7-2,many,NA,TRBJ2-3,CASTRRGGTQYF,TGTGCCAGCACCCGCCGGGGTGGCACGCAGTATTTT
TRBV12-3/TRBV12-4,many,NA,TRBJ2-2,CASSRVAGELFF,TGTGCCAGCAGTCGCGTTGCCGGGGAGCTGTTTTTT
TRBV12-3/TRBV12-4,many,NA,TRBJ1-5,CASSLSGFGQPQHF,TGTGCCAGCAGTTTATCAGGGTTCGGTCAGCCCCAGCATTTT
TRBV5-1,many,TRBD1,TRBJ1-1,CASRYRQGNEAFF,TGCGCCAGCAGATACCGACAGGGTAATGAAGCTTTCTTT
TRBV4-2,many,NA,TRBJ1-2,CASSQDREGYTF,TGTGCCAGCAGCCAGGATCGGGAGGGCTACACCTTC
TRBV20-1,NA,TRBD2,TRBJ2-7,CSARVASGYEPYF,TGCAGTGCTAGAGTGGCTAGCGGCTACGAGCCGTACTTC
TRBV5-1,many,NA,TRBJ2-2,CASSRDRTNTGELFF,TGCGCCAGCAGCCGCGACAGGACAAACACCGGGGAGCTGTTTTTT
TRBV29-1,many,NA,TRBJ2-5,CSVVELAETQYF,TGCAGCGTTGTTGAGCTAGCGGAGACCCAGTACTTC
TRBV10-3,many,NA,TRBJ1-2,CAISEAAPNYGYTF,TGTGCCATCAGTGAAGCCGCTCCTAACTATGGCTACACCTTC
TRBV5-1,many,NA,TRBJ1-5,CASSFSGVENQPQHF,TGCGCCAGCAGCTTCTCAGGGGTCGAGAATCAGCCCCAGCATTTT
TRBV20-1,NA,TRBD2,TRBJ2-5,CSAINRGGKTQYF,TGCAGTGCTATTAATCGGGGGGGCAAGACCCAGTACTTC
TRBV10-3,many,NA,TRBJ2-7,CAISESGGRGREQYF,TGTGCCATCAGTGAGTCGGGAGGCAGGGGAAGAGAGCAGTACTTC
TRBV25-1,many,TRBD1,TRBJ1-2,CASVGGTANGYTF,TGTGCCAGCGTCGGGGGGACAGCGAATGGCTACACCTTC
TRBV6-5,many,TRBD1,TRBJ1-1,CATWRAGGVLAEAFF,TGTGCCACCTGGAGGGCAGGGGGGGTCCTGGCTGAAGCTTTCTTT
TRBV27,many,NA,TRBJ2-5,CASGVGSQETQYF,TGTGCCAGCGGGGTAGGGTCTCAAGAGACCCAGTACTTC
TRBV20-1,many,TRBD1,TRBJ1-1,CSALGTASNTEAFF,TGCAGTGCCCTCGGGACAGCCTCGAACACTGAAGCTTTCTTT
TRBV20-1,many,TRBD1,TRBJ2-5,CSASRGTGGGETQYF,TGCAGTGCTAGCCGAGGGACAGGGGGCGGGGAGACCCAGTACTTC
TRBV7-8,many,TRBD2,TRBJ2-1,CASSSGLGNEQFF,TGTGCCAGCAGCTCGGGACTAGGCAATGAGCAGTTCTTC
TRBV27,many,NA,TRBJ2-7,CASSLSKIWAGDGQYF,TGTGCCAGCAGTTTATCGAAAATCTGGGCAGGGGACGGGCAGTACTTC